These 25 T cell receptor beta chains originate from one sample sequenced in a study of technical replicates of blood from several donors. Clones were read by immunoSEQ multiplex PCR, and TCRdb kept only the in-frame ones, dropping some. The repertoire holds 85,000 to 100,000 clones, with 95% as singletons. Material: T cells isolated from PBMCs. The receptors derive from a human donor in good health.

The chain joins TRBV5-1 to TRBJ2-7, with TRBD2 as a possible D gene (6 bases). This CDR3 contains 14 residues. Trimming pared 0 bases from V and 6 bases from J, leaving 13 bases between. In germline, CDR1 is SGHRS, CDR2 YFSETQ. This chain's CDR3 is CASSLERVMGEQYF. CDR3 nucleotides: TGCGCCAGCAGCTTGGAGCGGGTTATGGGCGAGCAGTACTTC.

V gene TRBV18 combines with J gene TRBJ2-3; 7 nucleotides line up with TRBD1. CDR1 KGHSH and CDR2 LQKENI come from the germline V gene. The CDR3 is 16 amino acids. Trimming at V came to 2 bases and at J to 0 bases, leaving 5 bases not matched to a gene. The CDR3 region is CASSPTQGRSTDTQYF. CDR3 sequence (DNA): TGTGCCAGCTCACCAACACAGGGGCGGAGCACAGATACGCAGTATTTT.

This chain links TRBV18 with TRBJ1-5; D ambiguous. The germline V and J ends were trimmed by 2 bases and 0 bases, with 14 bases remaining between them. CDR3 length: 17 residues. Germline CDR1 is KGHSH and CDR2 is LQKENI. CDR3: CASSPTSRTNSNQPQHF. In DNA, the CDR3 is TGTGCCAGCTCACCAACCAGCCGGACTAATAGCAATCAGCCCCAGCATTTT. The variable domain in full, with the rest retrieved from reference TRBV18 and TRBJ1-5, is NAGVMQNPRHLVRRRGQEARLRCSPMKGHSHVYWYRQLPEEGLKFMVYLQKENIIDESGMPKERFSAEFPKEGPSILRIQQVVRGDSAAYFCASSPTSRTNSNQPQHFGDGTRLSIL.

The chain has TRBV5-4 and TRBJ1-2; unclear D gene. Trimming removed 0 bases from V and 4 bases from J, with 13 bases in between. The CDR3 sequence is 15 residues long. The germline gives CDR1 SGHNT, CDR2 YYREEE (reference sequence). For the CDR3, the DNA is TGTGCCAGCAGCTTGGTGTCGTCGGGGTCCTATGGCTACACCTTC. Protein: CASSLVSSGSYGYTF.

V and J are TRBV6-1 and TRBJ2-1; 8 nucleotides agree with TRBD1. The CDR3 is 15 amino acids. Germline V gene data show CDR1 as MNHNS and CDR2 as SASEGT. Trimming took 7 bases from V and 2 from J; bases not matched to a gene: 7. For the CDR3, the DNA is TGTGCCAGCACTACGGGACAGGATCCCTACAATGAGCAGTTCTTC. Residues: CASTTGQDPYNEQFF.

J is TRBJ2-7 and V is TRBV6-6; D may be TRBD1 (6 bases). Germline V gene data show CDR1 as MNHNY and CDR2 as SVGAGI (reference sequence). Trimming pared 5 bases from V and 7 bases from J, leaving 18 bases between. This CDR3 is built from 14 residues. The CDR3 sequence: CASSQRPTTGEQYF. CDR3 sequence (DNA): TGTGCCAGCAGTCAACGACCGACTACAGGGGAGCAGTACTTC.

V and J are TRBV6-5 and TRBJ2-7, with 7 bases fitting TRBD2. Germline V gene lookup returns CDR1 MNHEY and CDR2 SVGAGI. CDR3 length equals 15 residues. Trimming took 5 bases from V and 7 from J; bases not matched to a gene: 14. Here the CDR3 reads CASSPSSGVSGEQYF. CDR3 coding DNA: TGTGCCAGCAGTCCATCTAGCGGAGTAAGTGGAGAGCAGTACTTC.

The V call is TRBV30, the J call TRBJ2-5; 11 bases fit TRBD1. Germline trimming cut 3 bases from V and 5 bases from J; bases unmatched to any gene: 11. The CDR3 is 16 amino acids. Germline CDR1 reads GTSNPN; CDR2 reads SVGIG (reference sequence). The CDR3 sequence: CAWSDLLGQGAETQYF. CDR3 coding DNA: TGTGCCTGGAGCGATCTCCTAGGACAGGGGGCGGAGACCCAGTACTTC.

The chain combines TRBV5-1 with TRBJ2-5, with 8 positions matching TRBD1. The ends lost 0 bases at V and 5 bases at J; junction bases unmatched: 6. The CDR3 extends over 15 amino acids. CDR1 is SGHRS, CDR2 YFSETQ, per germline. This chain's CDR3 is CASSLAGTGRETQYF. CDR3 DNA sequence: TGCGCCAGCAGCTTGGCTGGGACAGGTCGCGAGACCCAGTACTTC.

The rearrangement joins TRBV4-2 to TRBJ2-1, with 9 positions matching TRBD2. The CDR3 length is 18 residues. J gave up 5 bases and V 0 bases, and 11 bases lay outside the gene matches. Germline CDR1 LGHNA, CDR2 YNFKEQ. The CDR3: CASSQDLGLAGVNNEQFF. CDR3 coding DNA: TGTGCCAGCAGCCAAGATCTCGGGTTAGCGGGAGTCAACAATGAGCAGTTCTTC.

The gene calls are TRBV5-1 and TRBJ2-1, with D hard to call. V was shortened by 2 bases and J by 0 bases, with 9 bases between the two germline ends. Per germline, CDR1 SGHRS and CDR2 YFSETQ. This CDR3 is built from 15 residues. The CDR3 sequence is CASSLTPSSYNEQFF. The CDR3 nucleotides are TGCGCCAGCAGCTTAACACCCAGCTCCTACAATGAGCAGTTCTTC.

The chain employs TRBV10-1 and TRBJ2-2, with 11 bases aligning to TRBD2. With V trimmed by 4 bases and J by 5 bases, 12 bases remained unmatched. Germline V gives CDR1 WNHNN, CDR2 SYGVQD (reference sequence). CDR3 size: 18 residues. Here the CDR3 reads CASSVLSGRAGETGELFF. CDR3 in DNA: TGCGCCAGCAGTGTACTTAGCGGGAGGGCCGGAGAAACCGGGGAGCTGTTTTTT.

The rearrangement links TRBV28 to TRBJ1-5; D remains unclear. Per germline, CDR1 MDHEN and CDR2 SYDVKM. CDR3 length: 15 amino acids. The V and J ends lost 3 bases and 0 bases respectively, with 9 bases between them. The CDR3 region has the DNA TGTGCCAGCAGTTTGATCGGGGATAGCAATCAGCCCCAGCATTTT. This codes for CASSLIGDSNQPQHF.

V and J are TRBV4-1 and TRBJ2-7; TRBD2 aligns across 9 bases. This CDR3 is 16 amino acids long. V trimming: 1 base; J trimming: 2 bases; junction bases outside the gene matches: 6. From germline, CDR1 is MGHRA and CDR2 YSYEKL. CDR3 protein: CASSQGPSGVAYEQYF. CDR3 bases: TGCGCCAGCAGCCAAGGCCCTAGCGGGGTAGCCTACGAGCAGTACTTC.

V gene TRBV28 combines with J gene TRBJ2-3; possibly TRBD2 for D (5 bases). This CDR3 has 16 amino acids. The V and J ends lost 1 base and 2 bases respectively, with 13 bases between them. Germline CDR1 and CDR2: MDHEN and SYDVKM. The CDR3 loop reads CASSLFTGSSTDTQYF. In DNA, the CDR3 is TGTGCCAGCAGTTTATTTACGGGATCCTCCACAGATACGCAGTATTTT.

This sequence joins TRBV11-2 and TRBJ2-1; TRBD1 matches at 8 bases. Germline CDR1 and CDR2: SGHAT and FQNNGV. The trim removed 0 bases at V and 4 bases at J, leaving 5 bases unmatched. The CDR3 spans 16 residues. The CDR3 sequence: CASSLDPGGSYNEQFF. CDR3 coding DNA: TGTGCCAGCAGCTTAGATCCAGGGGGCTCGTACAATGAGCAGTTCTTC.

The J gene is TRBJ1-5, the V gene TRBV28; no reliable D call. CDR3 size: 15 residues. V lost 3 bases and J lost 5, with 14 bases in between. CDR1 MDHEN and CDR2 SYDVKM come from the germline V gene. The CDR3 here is CASSFSRFPDQPQHF. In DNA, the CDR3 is TGTGCCAGCAGTTTTTCCCGGTTCCCCGATCAGCCCCAGCATTTT.

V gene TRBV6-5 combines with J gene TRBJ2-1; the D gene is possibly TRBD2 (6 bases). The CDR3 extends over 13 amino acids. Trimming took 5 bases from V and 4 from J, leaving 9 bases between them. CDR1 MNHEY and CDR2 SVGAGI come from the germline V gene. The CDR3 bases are TGTGCCAGCAGTCACGGGAGTTACAATGAGCAGTTCTTC. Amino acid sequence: CASSHGSYNEQFF.

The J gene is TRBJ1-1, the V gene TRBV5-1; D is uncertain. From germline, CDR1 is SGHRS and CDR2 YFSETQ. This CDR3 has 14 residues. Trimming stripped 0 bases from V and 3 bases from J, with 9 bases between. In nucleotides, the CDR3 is TGCGCCAGCAGCTTGGTACCCGGGGACACTGAAGCTTTCTTT. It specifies CASSLVPGDTEAFF.

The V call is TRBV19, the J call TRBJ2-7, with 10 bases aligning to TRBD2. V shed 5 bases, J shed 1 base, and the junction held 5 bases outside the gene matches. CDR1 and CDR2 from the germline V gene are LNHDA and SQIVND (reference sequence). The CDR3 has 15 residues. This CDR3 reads CASSLTLAGSYEQYF. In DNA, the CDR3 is TGTGCCAGTAGTCTGACACTAGCGGGGTCCTACGAGCAGTACTTC.

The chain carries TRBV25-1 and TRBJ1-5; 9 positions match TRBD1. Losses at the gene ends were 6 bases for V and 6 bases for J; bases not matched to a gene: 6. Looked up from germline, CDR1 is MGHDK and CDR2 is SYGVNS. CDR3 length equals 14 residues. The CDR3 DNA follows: TGTGCCAGCAGCCCACAGGGGGCGGGTCAGCCCCAGCATTTT. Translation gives CASSPQGAGQPQHF.

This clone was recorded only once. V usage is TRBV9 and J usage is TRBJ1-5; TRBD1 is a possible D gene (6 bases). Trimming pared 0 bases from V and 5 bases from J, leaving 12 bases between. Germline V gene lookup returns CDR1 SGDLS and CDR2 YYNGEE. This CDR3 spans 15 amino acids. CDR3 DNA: TGTGCCAGCAGCGTAGATTACAGGGCCTATCAGCCCCAGCATTTT. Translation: CASSVDYRAYQPQHF.

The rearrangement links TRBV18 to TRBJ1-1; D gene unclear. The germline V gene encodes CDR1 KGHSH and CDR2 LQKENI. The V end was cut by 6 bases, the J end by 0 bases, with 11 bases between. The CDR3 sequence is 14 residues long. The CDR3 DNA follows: TGTGCCAGCTCCCCCACGTCGGTGAACACTGAAGCTTTCTTT. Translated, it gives CASSPTSVNTEAFF.

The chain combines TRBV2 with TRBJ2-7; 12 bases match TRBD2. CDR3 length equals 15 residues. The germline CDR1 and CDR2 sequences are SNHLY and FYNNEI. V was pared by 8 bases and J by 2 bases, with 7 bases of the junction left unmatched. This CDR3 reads CASRLAGDTTYEQYF. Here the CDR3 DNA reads TGTGCCAGCCGACTAGCGGGAGATACGACCTACGAGCAGTACTTC.

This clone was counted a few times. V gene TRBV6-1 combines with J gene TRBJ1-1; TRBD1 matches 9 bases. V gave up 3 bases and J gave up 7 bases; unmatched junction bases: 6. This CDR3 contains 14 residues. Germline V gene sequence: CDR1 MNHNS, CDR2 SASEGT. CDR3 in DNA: TGTGCCAGCAGTGACGGGGACAGGGCCTATGAAGCTTTCTTT. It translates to CASSDGDRAYEAFF.